This TCR beta chain appears in the sequencing data of a study of blood T cell repertoires in COVID-19. Across the study: Specimens from acute and convalescent COVID-19 originated in the United States, Italy and Spain. T cells, B-cell-depleted T cells, or PBMCs supplied cDNA or gDNA.

V lost 6 bases, J lost 2 bases, and 7 bases stayed unmatched. The CDR3 is 14 residues long. Per the germline V gene, CDR1 is LNHDA and CDR2 is SQIVND (reference sequence). In the original processing: Reference gene primer amplification gave nucleated cell count estimates. Only in-frame clones appear in the TCRdb table, and some are missing; sequencing was by immunoSEQ multiplex PCR. The V and J calls and clone size are taken from that table; D and trimming were inferred from the DNA. This sample has some 78,000 clones, with roughly 89% found just once. This clone was detected only once. The rearrangement uses TRBV19 and TRBJ2-7, with 7 nucleotides matching TRBD2. The receptor was derived from a woman of 80 years or more with active or convalescent COVID-19. The sample consisted of peripheral blood. In DNA form, the CDR3 reads TGTGCCAGTAGGGACATAGCGGGTCCCTACGAGCAGTACTTC. This gives the protein CASRDIAGPYEQYF.